This entry lists 32 T cell receptor beta chains sequenced from one sample in a study of cytomegalovirus exposure and HLA in healthy donors. Primers for the PCR totalled 60 Vbeta and 13 Jbeta. Measured with immunoSEQ multiplex PCR; TCRdb has only the in-frame clones, and not every one. The sample has 200,000 to 250,000 clones, roughly 80% seen once. Sequenced material: PBMCs. Source of these receptors: a man aged 35 to 55 in good health and CMV-seronegative.

The V and J genes are TRBV29-1 and TRBJ2-3, with TRBD2 matching 8 bases. The germline V gene encodes CDR1 SQVTM and CDR2 ANQGSEA. The CDR3 covers 16 residues. V gave up 6 bases and J gave up 2 bases; unmatched junction bases: 13. In DNA, the CDR3 is TGCAGCGTCGTTGCGGGGGGCTATATCGACACAGATACGCAGTATTTT. Its translation is CSVVAGGYIDTDTQYF.

The CDR3 bases are TGCGCCAGCAGCTTCGTACCTTTAGGGACAGGGCTATACGAGCAGTACTTC. As protein: CASSFVPLGTGLYEQYF. The rearrangement joins TRBV5-1 to TRBJ2-7; 9 positions agree with TRBD1. CDR3 size: 17 residues. CDR1 SGHRS and CDR2 YFSETQ come from the germline V gene. The V and J ends lost 2 bases and 4 bases, in that order; junction bases with no gene match: 13.

The rearrangement joins TRBV7-9 to TRBJ1-1, with D unresolved. The CDR3 has 14 residues. Trimming pared 5 bases from V and 4 bases from J, leaving 14 bases between. The germline CDR1 and CDR2 sequences are SEHNR and FQNEAQ (reference sequence). CDR3 protein: CASSGEADGTEAFF. CDR3 nucleotide sequence: TGTGCCAGCAGCGGGGAGGCCGACGGCACTGAAGCTTTCTTT.

This chain joins TRBV5-8 and TRBJ1-2; TRBD1 aligns across 7 bases. Germline V gene lookup returns CDR1 SGHTS and CDR2 YDEGEE. V lost 4 bases, J lost 2 bases, and 8 bases stayed unmatched. This CDR3 has 15 residues. For the CDR3, the DNA is TGTGCCAGCAGCCCGCAGGGGGGCGAGAACTATGGCTACACCTTC. This gives the protein CASSPQGGENYGYTF.

This clone was seen only once. The chain is built from TRBV19 and TRBJ1-5; 9 positions match TRBD1. The V gene's germline CDR1 is LNHDA and CDR2 SQIVND (reference sequence). V was pared by 8 bases and J by 3 bases, with 5 bases of the junction left unmatched. The CDR3 runs 14 residues. In DNA, the CDR3 is TGTGCCAGTGCGACAGGGGGTACCAATCAGCCCCAGCATTTT. Amino acids: CASATGGTNQPQHF.

The chain uses TRBV25-1 and TRBJ1-2; 8 bases match TRBD1. The CDR3 runs 15 residues. The V segment lost 0 bases and the J segment 6 bases; nucleotides outside the gene matches: 6. Germline CDR1 reads MGHDK; CDR2 reads SYGVNS. DNA for the CDR3: TGTGCCAGCAGTGAATATAGGCGGACAGGGCATGGCTACACCTTC. Its translation is CASSEYRRTGHGYTF.

The chain combines TRBV9 with TRBJ2-7, with 8 bases lining up with TRBD1. Looked up from germline, CDR1 is SGDLS and CDR2 is YYNGEE. This CDR3 spans 17 amino acids. Unmatched junction bases numbered 15, after V lost 3 bases and J lost 4 bases. In DNA, the CDR3 is TGTGCCAGCAGCGCCACAGGTGGGCAGGGGGCTATTTACGAGCAGTACTTC. It translates to CASSATGGQGAIYEQYF.

In this sample, this clone turned up a few times. The V and J genes are TRBV29-1 and TRBJ1-2; possibly TRBD1 for D (5 bases). The V gene's germline CDR1 is SQVTM and CDR2 ANQGSEA. This CDR3 spans 12 amino acids. V gave up 3 bases and J gave up 7 bases, with 12 bases separating them. The CDR3 coding sequence is TGCAGCGTTGACAGGGAGGAGTTTGGCTACACCTTC. Translated, it gives CSVDREEFGYTF.

J is TRBJ1-1 and V is TRBV9; tentative D call: TRBD1 (5 bases). Trimming pared 4 bases from V and 6 bases from J, leaving 13 bases between. CDR1 is SGDLS, CDR2 YYNGEE, per germline. The CDR3 consists of 13 residues. DNA of the CDR3: TGTGCCAGCAGCTCTAACCCGGGGGCTGAAGCTTTCTTT. Translating gives CASSSNPGAEAFF.

The chain recombines TRBV5-6 with TRBJ1-1; D is uncertain. Per the germline V gene, CDR1 is SGHDT and CDR2 is YYEEEE. Trimming took 0 bases from V and 2 from J, leaving 11 bases between them. The CDR3 runs 15 residues. CDR3 protein: CASSLGLLGNTEAFF. The CDR3 DNA reads as TGTGCCAGCAGCTTGGGGTTATTGGGCAACACTGAAGCTTTCTTT.

The chain combines TRBV2 with TRBJ1-1, with 8 bases fitting TRBD1. The length of the CDR3 is 18 residues. Germline V lookup: CDR1 SNHLY, CDR2 FYNNEI. J was trimmed by 0 bases and V by 0 bases; bases with no gene match: 9. DNA of the CDR3: TGTGCCAGCAGTGAAGCGCGACAGGGGTTGCTCTTGAACACTGAAGCTTTCTTT. Translating gives CASSEARQGLLLNTEAFF.

This rearrangement joins TRBV2 to TRBJ1-2; 7 bases align to TRBD1. Trimming cost V 9 bases and J 8 bases; bases outside gene matches: 9. Germline V gene data show CDR1 as SNHLY and CDR2 as FYNNEI. The CDR3 length is 12 residues. Written as DNA, the CDR3 is TGTGCCAGACGACAGGGCGCAGGAGGCTACACCTTC. Amino acid sequence: CARRQGAGGYTF.

Only one count was recorded for this clone. The rearrangement uses TRBV6-5 and TRBJ1-6, with 8 bases identical to TRBD1. With V trimmed by 0 bases and J by 7 bases, 2 bases remained unmatched. Germline-derived CDR1 and CDR2 are MNHEY and SVGAGI. The CDR3 runs 15 residues. DNA of the CDR3: TGTGCCAGCAGTTACTCGGGGACAGGAAATTCACCCCTCCACTTT. This codes for CASSYSGTGNSPLHF.

The V call is TRBV27, the J call TRBJ2-7; a weak D match, TRBD1 (6 bases). This CDR3 comprises 15 residues. CDR1 is MNHEY and CDR2 is SMNVEV in the germline V gene (reference sequence). Trimming stripped 5 bases from V and 0 bases from J, with 14 bases between. Here the CDR3 reads CASSVATGSSYEQYF. The CDR3, as DNA: TGTGCCAGCAGTGTCGCGACAGGTAGCTCCTACGAGCAGTACTTC.

This sequence joins TRBV19 and TRBJ1-5, with D possibly matching TRBD1 (6 bases). The CDR3 has 16 amino acids. V was cut by 3 bases and J by 2 bases, with 14 bases left in between. From germline, CDR1 is LNHDA and CDR2 SQIVND (reference sequence). The CDR3 loop reads CASSIVPAGGNQPQHF. CDR3 bases: TGTGCCAGTAGTATCGTCCCCGCAGGGGGCAATCAGCCCCAGCATTTT.

This clone was counted a single time. The chain recombines TRBV19 with TRBJ1-1; 8 nucleotides agree with TRBD1. Unmatched junction bases numbered 6, after V lost 5 bases and J lost 4 bases. This CDR3 region has 14 residues. CDR1 LNHDA and CDR2 SQIVND come from the germline V gene (reference sequence). The CDR3 DNA is TGTGCCAGTAGTCTCGGACAGGGAAGCACTGAAGCTTTCTTT. Encoded protein: CASSLGQGSTEAFF.

This sequence joins TRBV7-8 and TRBJ2-7; D is possibly TRBD2 (5 bases). The CDR3 is 13 amino acids. Trimming took off 0 bases at V and 3 bases at J, with 6 bases between the two ends. Germline V lookup: CDR1 SGHVS, CDR2 FQNEAQ. The CDR3 reads CASSLAGVYEQYF. CDR3 bases: TGTGCCAGCAGCTTAGCGGGAGTCTACGAGCAGTACTTC.

The chain has TRBV28 and TRBJ2-1; 10 bases agree with TRBD2. This CDR3 has 12 amino acids. Germline CDR1 MDHEN, CDR2 SYDVKM. Trimming at V came to 11 bases and at J to 6 bases, leaving 4 bases not matched to a gene. This CDR3 is CALAGAFNEQFF. DNA for the CDR3: TGTGCCCTAGCGGGAGCTTTCAATGAGCAGTTCTTC.

V is TRBV9 and J is TRBJ2-1; no definite D call. Germline loops: CDR1 SGDLS, CDR2 YYNGEE. The CDR3 covers 14 residues. V dropped 0 bases and J dropped 10 bases, with 14 bases sitting between them. CDR3 amino acids: CASSVGSVKEEQFF. The CDR3 bases are TGTGCCAGCAGCGTAGGGAGTGTGAAGGAGGAGCAGTTCTTC.

This rearrangement joins TRBV2 to TRBJ2-1; no definite D call. Germline CDR1 SNHLY, CDR2 FYNNEI. The V end was cut by 3 bases, the J end by 4 bases, with 4 bases between. The CDR3 sequence is 12 residues long. This chain's CDR3 is CASSDQYNEQFF. The CDR3 DNA reads TGTGCCAGCAGTGATCAGTACAATGAGCAGTTCTTC.

V is TRBV5-1 and J is TRBJ2-1, with D tentatively TRBD2 (5 bases). The ends were cut back, 3 bases at V and 6 bases at J, with 19 bases in the middle. From germline, CDR1 is SGHRS and CDR2 YFSETQ. CDR3 length equals 16 residues. CDR3 residues: CASSSTQLGPGNEQFF. DNA for the CDR3: TGCGCCAGCAGCTCTACTCAACTAGGCCCGGGCAATGAGCAGTTCTTC.

The chain joins TRBV5-1 to TRBJ1-1; D not certain. Germline lookup yields CDR1 SGHRS and CDR2 YFSETQ. The germline V and J ends were trimmed by 4 bases and 5 bases, with 12 bases remaining between them. There are 13 residues in the CDR3. The CDR3 is CASSLNTETEAFF. The CDR3 nucleotides read TGCGCCAGCAGCCTCAACACGGAGACTGAAGCTTTCTTT.

V usage is TRBV5-6 and J usage is TRBJ2-5; D not resolved. The DNA matches TRBJ2-7 better at its end, which makes the J call doubtful. Germline CDR1 is SGHDT and CDR2 is YYEEEE. CDR3 size: 10 residues. The CDR3 spells CASGTYEQYF. The CDR3 bases are TGTGCCAGCGGTACCTACGAGCAGTACTTC.

The chain employs TRBV7-9 and TRBJ1-2, with D tentatively TRBD1 (6 bases). V lost 2 bases and J 2 bases, leaving 15 bases between the germline ends. The CDR3 is 16 residues long. Germline-derived CDR1 and CDR2 are SEHNR and FQNEAQ (reference sequence). The CDR3 protein is CASSLFSGGGNYGYTF. The CDR3 DNA follows: TGTGCCAGCAGCTTATTCTCCGGGGGGGGCAACTATGGCTACACCTTC.

This clone came up once. The chain links TRBV5-4 to TRBJ2-1; TRBD1 aligns across 7 bases. The CDR3 consists of 15 residues. In germline, CDR1 is SGHNT, CDR2 YYREEE (reference sequence). The junction had 13 bases not matched to a gene; V was cut back by 6 bases and J by 7 bases. The chain's CDR3 is CASTKEALRGNEQFF. For the CDR3, the DNA is TGTGCCAGCACTAAGGAGGCCCTCAGGGGGAATGAGCAGTTCTTC.

The chain combines TRBV6-6 with TRBJ1-2; 7 bases fit TRBD1. The trim removed 11 bases at V and 5 bases at J, leaving 8 bases unmatched. Germline-derived CDR1 and CDR2 are MNHNY and SVGAGI (reference sequence). The CDR3 is 12 amino acids. The CDR3 here is CAGGKQGYGYTF. DNA of the CDR3: TGTGCCGGCGGAAAACAGGGGTATGGCTACACCTTC.

CDR3 sequence (DNA): TGCGCCAGCAGCCGTAGCGGGGTCAACACAGATACGCAGTATTTT. Translating it yields CASSRSGVNTDTQYF. The chain couples TRBV4-3 to TRBJ2-3; 8 bases map to TRBD2. The CDR3 extends over 15 amino acids. Germline loops: CDR1 LGHNA, CDR2 YSLEER. With 4 bases clipped from V and 2 bases from J, the junction kept 5 bases outside the gene matches.

This chain links TRBV18 with TRBJ2-7; 12 bases match TRBD2. The CDR3 length is 14 residues. Germline trimming cut 3 bases from V and 4 bases from J; bases unmatched to any gene: 1. The V gene's germline CDR1 is KGHSH and CDR2 LQKENI. The CDR3 DNA follows: TGTGCCAGCTCACCGACTAGCGGGAGATACGAGCAGTACTTC. Amino acid sequence: CASSPTSGRYEQYF.

This chain links TRBV9 with TRBJ1-3; D gene uncertain. Per germline, CDR1 SGDLS and CDR2 YYNGEE. V dropped 0 bases and J dropped 0 bases, with 16 bases sitting between them. CDR3 length equals 18 residues. CDR3 loop: CASSVVSGQAISGNTIYF. As DNA, the CDR3 is TGTGCCAGCAGCGTAGTTAGCGGGCAGGCGATCTCTGGAAACACCATATATTTT.

The chain combines TRBV19 with TRBJ2-1, with 11 bases lining up with TRBD2. The germline V gene has CDR1 LNHDA and CDR2 SQIVND (reference sequence). The CDR3 runs 14 residues. V lost 9 bases to trimming and J lost 8 bases; unmatched junction nucleotides: 9. The CDR3 protein is CASSLAGGVYEQFF. The CDR3 DNA reads as TGTGCCAGCTCCCTAGCGGGAGGAGTCTATGAGCAGTTCTTC.

This sequence joins TRBV7-6 and TRBJ2-5; tentative D call: TRBD1 (5 bases). The germline V gene encodes CDR1 SGHVS and CDR2 FNYEAQ. The CDR3 consists of 13 residues. Trimming pared 8 bases from V and 5 bases from J, leaving 15 bases between. CDR3 sequence: CASANQGSETQYF. The CDR3 DNA follows: TGTGCCAGCGCAAACCAGGGTAGTGAGACCCAGTACTTC.

Turning to this clone: One end of the junction varies from germline; a read error may be responsible. The genes are TRBV7-9 and TRBJ1-2; D unresolved. Germline-derived CDR1 and CDR2 are SEHNR and FQNEAQ (reference sequence). This CDR3 region has 12 residues. CDR3 residues: CSSSLINYGYTF. The CDR3, as DNA: TGTTCCAGCAGTCTAATCAACTATGGCTACACCTTC.